This TCR beta chain derives from a study of a mutant IDH1 vaccine in newly diagnosed glioma. Data came from immunoSEQ multiplex PCR; TCRdb stores just in-frame clones and leaves some out. Among tens of thousands of clones, more than 70% were seen once, and the ten largest hold about 5%. This clone was seen only once. Its antigen is currently unknown. The sample's time point: week 5, during vaccination. Every vaccine dose comprised 300 ug of mutant IDH1 20-mer peptide plus topical imiquimod. The CDR3 contains 13 residues. Looked up from germline, CDR1 is SGHTA and CDR2 is FQGNSA. Trimming shortened V by 5 bases and J by 4 bases, and 11 bases separated the two germline ends.

The source was PBMCs, collected from a glioma patient whose treatment included an IDH1 peptide vaccine. This clonotype was sampled from a man in his forties or fifties with glioma. The V call is TRBV7-2, the J call TRBJ1-2; D possibly corresponds to TRBD1 (5 bases). The CDR3 is CASSARALYGYTF. The DNA for the CDR3 is TGTGCCAGCAGCGCCAGGGCTCTCTATGGCTACACCTTC.